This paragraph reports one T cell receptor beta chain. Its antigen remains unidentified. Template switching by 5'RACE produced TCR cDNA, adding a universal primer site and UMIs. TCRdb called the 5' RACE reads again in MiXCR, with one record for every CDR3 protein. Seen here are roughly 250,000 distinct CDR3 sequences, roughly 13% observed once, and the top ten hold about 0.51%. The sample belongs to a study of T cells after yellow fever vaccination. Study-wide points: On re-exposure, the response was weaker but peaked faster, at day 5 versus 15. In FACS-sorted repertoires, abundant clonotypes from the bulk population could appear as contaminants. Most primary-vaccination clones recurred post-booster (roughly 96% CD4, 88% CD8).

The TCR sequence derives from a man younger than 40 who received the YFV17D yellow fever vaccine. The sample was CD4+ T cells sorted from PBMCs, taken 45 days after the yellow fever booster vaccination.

CDR3 region: CASRIAGHQVQPQHF. The CDR3 DNA reads as TGTGCCAGCAGAATAGCGGGACATCAGGTTCAGCCCCAGCATTTT. The chain joins TRBV28 to TRBJ1-5, with D perhaps matching TRBD1 (6 bases). CDR3 size: 15 residues. V was shortened by 6 bases and J by 6 bases, with 18 bases between the two germline ends. Germline CDR1 reads MDHEN; CDR2 reads SYDVKM.